This T cell receptor beta chain was recorded in a study of blood T cell repertoires in COVID-19. Looking at the study overall: Samples taken during acute and convalescent COVID-19 were collected in the United States, Italy and Spain. T cells, B-cell-depleted T cells, or PBMCs provided the cDNA or gDNA that served as material.

Per the original data handling: Amplification of reference gene primers was used by the study to estimate nucleated cell counts. The data were produced by immunoSEQ multiplex PCR, yet TCRdb's version contains in-frame clones alone and is incomplete. V and J calls and clone size follow that table, whereas D and trimming were derived from the DNA. Of approximately 260,000 clones in the sample, 85% to 90% are singletons; the top ten hold less than 5%. The CDR3 length is 12 residues. V lost 4 bases, J lost 5 bases, and 9 bases lay in between. Germline CDR1 and CDR2: SGHAT and FQDESV (reference sequence).

Sequencing used peripheral blood. The chain joins TRBV11-1 to TRBJ2-7; D possibly corresponds to TRBD1 (5 bases). This TCR came from a middle-aged woman who had recovered from COVID-19. The CDR3 spells CASSSQGNEQYF. DNA for the CDR3: TGTGCCAGCAGCTCCCAGGGAAACGAGCAGTACTTC.